This T cell receptor (beta chain) stems from a study of blood T cell repertoires in COVID-19. As for the study in general: Nucleic acid was either cDNA or gDNA, and it came from T cells, B-cell-depleted T cells, or PBMCs.

This CDR3 spans 15 amino acids. Germline CDR1 is MGHRA and CDR2 is YSYEKL. Germline trimming cut 7 bases from V and 0 bases from J; bases unmatched to any gene: 5. Authors' methods: For nucleated cells, counts were estimated from reference gene primer amplification. Measured with immunoSEQ multiplex PCR; TCRdb has only the in-frame clones, and not every one. The DNA gave D and trimming, while V, J and clone size come from that table. Seen here are about 100,000 clones, approximately 91% observed once, and the top ten hold 2.1%. The genes are TRBV4-1 and TRBJ2-1; 8 nucleotides align to TRBD2. Source material: peripheral blood. This receptor was taken from a man aged 45 to 65 with active COVID-19. The CDR3 is CASTPGGGSYNEQFF. The CDR3 nucleotides are TGCGCCAGCACACCGGGAGGGGGCTCCTACAATGAGCAGTTCTTC.